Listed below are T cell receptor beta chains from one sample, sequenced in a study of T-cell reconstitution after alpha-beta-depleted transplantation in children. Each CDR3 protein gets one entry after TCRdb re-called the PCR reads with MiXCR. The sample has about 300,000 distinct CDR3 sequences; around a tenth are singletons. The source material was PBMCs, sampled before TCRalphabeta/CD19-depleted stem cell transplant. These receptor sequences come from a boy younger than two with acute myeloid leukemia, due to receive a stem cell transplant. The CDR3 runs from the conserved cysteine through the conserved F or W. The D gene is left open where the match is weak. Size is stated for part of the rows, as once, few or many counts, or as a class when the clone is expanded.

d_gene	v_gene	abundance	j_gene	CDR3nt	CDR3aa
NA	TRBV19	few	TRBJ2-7	TGTGCCAGTAGTATAGACACCGTCAGGGGCCAATCCTACGAGCAGTACTTC	CASSIDTVRGQSYEQYF
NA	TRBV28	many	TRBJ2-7	TGTGCCAGCAGTTGGACGTTTGAGGAGCAGTACTTC	CASSWTFEEQYF
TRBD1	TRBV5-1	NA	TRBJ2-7	TGCGCCAGCAGCATACAGGGGAGATCCTACGAGCAGTACTTC	CASSIQGRSYEQYF
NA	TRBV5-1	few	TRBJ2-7	TGCGCCAGCAGCTTGCTGGCCCTAGATAGAGGCTGGAACGAGCAGTACTTC	CASSLLALDRGWNEQYF
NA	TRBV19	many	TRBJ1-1	TGTGCCAGTAGTCAGGGCTTGAACACTGAAGCTTTCTTT	CASSQGLNTEAFF
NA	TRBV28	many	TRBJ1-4	TGTGCCAGCGGCCTCTTGAATGAAAAACTGTTTTTT	CASGLLNEKLFF
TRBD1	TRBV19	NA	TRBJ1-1	TGTGCCAGCTCGGGACAGGGGAAAACTGAAGCTTTCTTT	CASSGQGKTEAFF
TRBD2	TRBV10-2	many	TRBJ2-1	TGCGCCAGCAGTGATCTAGCGGCCTACAATGAGCAGTTCTTC	CASSDLAAYNEQFF
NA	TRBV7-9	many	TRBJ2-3	TGTGCCAGCAGCTCATTACAGGTCACAGATACGCAGTATTTT	CASSSLQVTDTQYF
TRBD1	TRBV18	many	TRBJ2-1	TGTGCCAGCTCTACTTTCCAGACAGGGAGCTCCTACAATGAGCAGTTCTTC	CASSTFQTGSSYNEQFF
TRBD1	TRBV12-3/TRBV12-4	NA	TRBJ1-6	TGTGCCAGCAGTCCGACAGGGTCGGGCACCCTCCACTTT	CASSPTGSGTLHF
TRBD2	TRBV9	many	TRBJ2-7	TGTGCCAGCAGCGTAGAACTAGCGGGAGGGTACGAGCAGTACTTC	CASSVELAGGYEQYF
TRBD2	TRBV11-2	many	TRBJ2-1	TGTGCCAGCAGCCTCATAGCGGGGGCCCACAATGAGCAGTTCTTC	CASSLIAGAHNEQFF
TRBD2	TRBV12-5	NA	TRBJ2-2	TGTGCTAGTGCCAAGAGCGGGGTTAACACCGGGGAGCTGTTTTTT	CASAKSGVNTGELFF
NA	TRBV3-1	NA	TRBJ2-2	TGTGCCTTCAGTTTAGGGGTGACTAGAACGGTAACCGGGGAGCTGTTTTTT	CAFSLGVTRTVTGELFF
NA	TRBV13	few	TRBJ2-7	TGTGCCAGCAGCCCCCGCATAGGGGGGGCCTACGAGCAGTACTTC	CASSPRIGGAYEQYF
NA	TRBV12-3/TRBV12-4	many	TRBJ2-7	TGTGCCAGCAGTAGGGCACAGGTATACGAGCAGTACTTC	CASSRAQVYEQYF
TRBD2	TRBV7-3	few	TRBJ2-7	TGTGCCAGCAGTTTAGGGACTTCGGGGGGCGAGCAGTACTTC	CASSLGTSGGEQYF
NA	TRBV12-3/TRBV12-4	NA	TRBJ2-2	TGTGCCAGCAGATCTAAGCAGTTAAACACCGGGGAGCTGTTTTTT	CASRSKQLNTGELFF
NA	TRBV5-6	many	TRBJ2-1	TGTGCCAGCAGCTTGTATGCGACAAGGGTCTCCTACAATGAGCAGTTCTTC	CASSLYATRVSYNEQFF
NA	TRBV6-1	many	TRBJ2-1	TGTGCCAGCAGCAATCTAGGTATCTACAATGAGCAGTTCTTC	CASSNLGIYNEQFF
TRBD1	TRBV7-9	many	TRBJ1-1	TGTGCCAGCAGCTTAGGGCAGGGGGCCTTGAAACAGACTGAAGCTTTCTTT	CASSLGQGALKQTEAFF
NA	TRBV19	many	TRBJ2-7	TGTGCCAGTAGTATAGTCAGGAGCAACGAGCAGTACTTC	CASSIVRSNEQYF
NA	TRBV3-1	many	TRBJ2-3	TGTGCCAGCAGCCAAGTAAGTCACTTGGAGGGCACAGATACGCAGTATTTT	CASSQVSHLEGTDTQYF
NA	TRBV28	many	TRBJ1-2	TGTGCCAGCAGTTTAGGGGCGGTTGACTACACCTTC	CASSLGAVDYTF
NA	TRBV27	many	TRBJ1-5	TGTGCCAGCAGTCCGCACCATTTGACGGATAGCAATCAGCCCCAGCATTTT	CASSPHHLTDSNQPQHF
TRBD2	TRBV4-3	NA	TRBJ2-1	TGCGCCAGCAGCGCGACCTATAGCGGGAGGGCCAATGAGCAGTTCTTC	CASSATYSGRANEQFF
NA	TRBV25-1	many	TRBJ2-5	TGTGCCAGCAGTGAAGAAGAGACCCAGTACTTC	CASSEEETQYF
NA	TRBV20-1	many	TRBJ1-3	TGCAGTGCTAGAGCGACGGCAATCTCTGGAAACACCATATATTTT	CSARATAISGNTIYF
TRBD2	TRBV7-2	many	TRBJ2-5	TGTGCCAGCAGCCCCCGGACTAGCGGTGAAGAGACCCAGTACTTC	CASSPRTSGEETQYF
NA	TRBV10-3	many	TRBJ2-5	TGTGCCATCAGCGGGGGTTGGCAAGAGACCCAGTACTTC	CAISGGWQETQYF
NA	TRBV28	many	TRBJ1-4	TGTGCCACTAATAGGGGGGAAAAACTGTTTTTT	CATNRGEKLFF
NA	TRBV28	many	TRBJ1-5	TGTGCCAGCAGTGCGAGTCAGCCCCAGCATTTT	CASSASQPQHF
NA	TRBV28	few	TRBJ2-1	TGTGCCAGCAGTTTCCTCGGACAGTACAATGAGCAGTTCTTC	CASSFLGQYNEQFF
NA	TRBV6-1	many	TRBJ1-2	TGTGCCAGCAGTGAGACCCGGGGCAGGGGTGGCTATGGCTACACCTTC	CASSETRGRGGYGYTF
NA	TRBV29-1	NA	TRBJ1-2	TGCAGCGTCGCCAGTTATGGCTACACCTTC	CSVASYGYTF
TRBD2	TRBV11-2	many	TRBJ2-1	TGTGCCAGCACCGCGGGGGTAACTATAGATGAGCAGTTCTTC	CASTAGVTIDEQFF
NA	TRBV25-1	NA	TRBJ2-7	TGTGCCAGCAGTGACAGGGTGTACGAGCACTACTTC	CASSDRVYEHYF
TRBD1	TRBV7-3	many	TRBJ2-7	TGTGCCAGCAGCTACGACAGGGACTACGAGCAGTACTTC	CASSYDRDYEQYF
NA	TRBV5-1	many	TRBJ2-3	TGCGCCAGCAGCTTCGAATCTCCCGGGGTTACAGATACGCAGTATTTT	CASSFESPGVTDTQYF